One and the same sample provided the 26 T cell receptor beta chains below, sequenced in a study of OX40 agonist ivuxolimab in advanced cancers. Sequencing was performed with immunoSEQ multiplex PCR; in TCRdb, only in-frame clones are kept and a portion is missing. The profile shows tens of thousands of clones, about 91% of them singletons. The sample consisted of CD4+ or CD8+ T cells sorted from blood, taken in a trial of the OX40 agonist ivuxolimab. These receptors all stem from an adult with an advanced solid tumor such as melanoma, head and neck, liver or kidney cancer.

The CDR3 DNA reads TGTGCCAGCAGCGTAGTTGGTAGCGGGAGTGAAAACATTCAGTACTTC. Its translation is CASSVVGSGSENIQYF. The chain uses TRBV9 and TRBJ2-4; TRBD2 matches at 9 bases. CDR1 is SGDLS and CDR2 is YYNGEE in the germline V gene. The CDR3 is made up of 16 amino acids. The trim removed 0 bases at V and 5 bases at J, leaving 6 bases unmatched.

This chain uses TRBV9 with TRBJ2-1; 15 positions agree with TRBD2. The CDR3 loop spans 23 amino acids. V shed 3 bases and J 0 bases; nucleotides not matched to a gene: 19. Per germline, CDR1 SGDLS and CDR2 YYNGEE. The CDR3 DNA reads TGTGCCAGCAGCGCACCGGGACTAGCGGGAGGTTACCTCCCTTACGTCTCCTACAATGAGCAGTTCTTC. Residues: CASSAPGLAGGYLPYVSYNEQFF. Combining the CDR3 with reference TRBV9 and TRBJ2-1 gives the whole variable domain DSGVTQTPKHLITATGQRVTLRCSPRSGDLSVYWYQQSLDQGLQFLIQYYNGEERAKGNILERFSAQQFPDLHSELNLSSLELGDSALYFCASSAPGLAGGYLPYVSYNEQFFGPGTRLTVL.

V usage is TRBV11-2 and J usage is TRBJ2-5; D perhaps matches TRBD1 (6 bases). CDR1 and CDR2 from the germline V gene are SGHAT and FQNNGV. This CDR3 comprises 15 residues. The V end was cut by 4 bases, the J end by 7 bases, with 19 bases between. CDR3 coding DNA: TGTGCCAGCAGCTCAGTGGGGGCGGAAGGGGGGACCCAGTACTTC. Translated: CASSSVGAEGGTQYF. Together with reference TRBV11-2 and TRBJ2-5, the CDR3 gives the full variable domain: EAGVAQSPRYKIIEKRQSVAFWCNPISGHATLYWYQQILGQGPKLLIQFQNNGVVDDSQLPKDRFSAERLKGVDSTLKIQPAKLEDSAVYLCASSSVGAEGGTQYFGPGTRLLVL.

The rearrangement links TRBV9 to TRBJ1-4, with D tentatively TRBD1 (6 bases). The CDR3 is 15 residues long. With 0 bases removed from V and 2 bases from J, the gap between germline ends came to 8 bases. Per the germline V gene, CDR1 is SGDLS and CDR2 is YYNGEE. The CDR3 DNA sequence: TGTGCCAGCAGCGTAGGGACAGTGACTAATGAAAAACTGTTTTTT. It specifies CASSVGTVTNEKLFF.

The genes are TRBV7-9 and TRBJ1-6, with 9 bases lining up with TRBD1. The V and J ends lost 5 bases and 8 bases, in that order; junction bases with no gene match: 7. This CDR3 spans 15 amino acids. CDR1 SEHNR and CDR2 FQNEAQ come from the germline V gene (reference sequence). CDR3 bases: TGTGCCAGCAGCGTCCGGGACAGGGACGATTCACCCCTCCACTTT. Protein: CASSVRDRDDSPLHF.

This chain links TRBV30 with TRBJ1-2, with D perhaps matching TRBD1 (5 bases). CDR3 length: 12 residues. Germline loops: CDR1 GTSNPN, CDR2 SVGIG (reference sequence). Trimming removed 1 base from V and 7 bases from J, with 10 bases in between. The CDR3 loop reads CAWSAGISGYTF. The CDR3 DNA follows: TGTGCCTGGAGTGCAGGGATCAGTGGCTACACCTTC. The entire variable domain, with the rest obtained from reference TRBV30 and TRBJ1-2, is as follows: SQTIHQWPATLVQPVGSPLSLECTVEGTSNPNLYWYRQAAGRGLQLLFYSVGIGQISSEVPQNLSASRPQDRQFILSSKKLLLSDSGFYLCAWSAGISGYTFGSGTRLTVV.

This clone occurred a few times. This sequence joins TRBV27 and TRBJ1-6, with D tentatively TRBD1 (5 bases). CDR3 length: 13 amino acids. Germline CDR1 MNHEY, CDR2 SMNVEV (reference sequence). The V end was cut by 6 bases, the J end by 4 bases, with 7 bases between. CDR3 nucleotides: TGTGCCAGCAGGGGGGGGTATAATTCACCCCTCCACTTT. Its translation: CASRGGYNSPLHF.

This chain links TRBV7-2 with TRBJ2-7, with 10 positions matching TRBD2. V was clipped by 5 bases and J by 0 bases; unmatched bases: 1. CDR1 and CDR2 (germline): SGHTA, FQGNSA. This CDR3 is 14 amino acids long. The CDR3 DNA reads TGTGCCAGCAGCCCTAGCGGGGGCTCCTACGAGCAGTACTTC. As protein: CASSPSGGSYEQYF. The full variable domain, its missing parts supplied by reference TRBV7-2 and TRBJ2-7, is GAGVSQSPSNKVTEKGKDVELRCDPISGHTALYWYRQSLGQGLEFLIYFQGNSAPDKSGLPSDRFSAERTGGSVSTLTIQRTQQEDSAVYLCASSPSGGSYEQYFGPGTRLTVT.

The J gene is TRBJ2-1, the V gene TRBV9, with unresolved D. The CDR3 covers 12 residues. The V end was cut by 4 bases, the J end by 8 bases, with 10 bases between. Germline V gene data show CDR1 as SGDLS and CDR2 as YYNGEE. The CDR3 protein is CASSSSPDEQFF. Written as DNA, the CDR3 is TGTGCCAGCAGCTCCAGTCCGGATGAGCAGTTCTTC.

This chain uses TRBV6-5 with TRBJ2-5; D is perhaps TRBD1 or TRBD2 (6 bases each). Germline lookup yields CDR1 MNHEY and CDR2 SVGAGI. The CDR3 covers 15 residues. V dropped 0 bases and J dropped 5 bases, with 13 bases sitting between them. DNA of the CDR3: TGTGCCAGCAGTTACTCCCGGGGGCTTGCTGAGACCCAGTACTTC. Translating it yields CASSYSRGLAETQYF.

This chain links TRBV19 with TRBJ1-1; D might be TRBD1 (5 bases). The V end lost 7 bases, the J end lost 4 bases, and 22 bases lay between the germline ends. This CDR3 is built from 16 residues. Germline-derived CDR1 and CDR2 are LNHDA and SQIVND (reference sequence). The CDR3 protein is CASNIGATGGGTEAFF. CDR3 nucleotides: TGTGCCAGTAACATAGGGGCCACGGGGGGAGGCACTGAAGCTTTCTTT.

This clone was counted once. The chain recombines TRBV14 with TRBJ2-3; TRBD1 agrees at 10 bases. This CDR3 has 17 residues. Germline V lookup: CDR1 SGHDN, CDR2 FVKESK. Trimming removed 1 base from V and 3 bases from J; junction bases left unmatched: 7. The CDR3 sequence: CASSQGPGQGWTDTQYF. The CDR3 nucleotides are TGTGCCAGCAGCCAAGGTCCGGGACAGGGGTGGACAGATACGCAGTATTTT.

The chain recombines TRBV7-9 with TRBJ2-7; 7 bases fit TRBD1. Germline loops: CDR1 SEHNR, CDR2 FQNEAQ (reference sequence). The CDR3 has 17 residues. The V gene end was trimmed by 4 bases and the J gene end by 6 bases; junction bases not matched to a gene: 18. The CDR3 DNA reads as TGTGCCAGCAGCTCCCCTGCCACAGGGGCTTTGTTTGGCGAGCAGTACTTC. This codes for CASSSPATGALFGEQYF.

This chain connects TRBV4-1 to TRBJ1-5; D perhaps matches TRBD1 (6 bases). Between the trimmed V and J ends, which lost 4 bases and 2 bases, there was a span of 15 bases. The CDR3 covers 16 residues. Per the germline V gene, CDR1 is MGHRA and CDR2 is YSYEKL. Here the CDR3 reads CASSPRGPGGNQPQHF. CDR3 nucleotide sequence: TGCGCCAGCAGCCCCCGCGGTCCAGGGGGCAATCAGCCCCAGCATTTT.

This clone has just one count. This chain connects TRBV6-1 to TRBJ2-3; 8 nucleotides align to TRBD2. Germline assignment: CDR1 MNHNS and CDR2 SASEGT. The junction had 5 bases not matched to a gene; V was cut back by 1 base and J by 2 bases. The CDR3 covers 16 residues. The CDR3 loop reads CASSEERGRLTDTQYF. The CDR3 nucleotides read TGTGCCAGCAGTGAAGAGCGGGGGAGACTCACAGATACGCAGTATTTT.

This sequence joins TRBV27 and TRBJ2-1; 9 bases agree with TRBD2. Germline assignment: CDR1 MNHEY and CDR2 SMNVEV (reference sequence). The junction had 13 bases not matched to a gene; V was cut back by 5 bases and J by 5 bases. The length of the CDR3 is 17 residues. CDR3 loop: CASSEEPSGIPDNEQFF. The CDR3 DNA sequence: TGTGCCAGCAGTGAAGAGCCTAGCGGGATCCCCGACAATGAGCAGTTCTTC.

The chain links TRBV11-2 to TRBJ2-4; unclear D gene. With 4 bases removed from V and 0 bases from J, the gap between germline ends came to 16 bases. In germline, CDR1 is SGHAT, CDR2 FQNNGV. This CDR3 has 17 amino acids. CDR3 nucleotide sequence: TGTGCCAGCAGCTCCTACACCGCCCCGGTAGCCAAAAACATTCAGTACTTC. Its protein is CASSSYTAPVAKNIQYF.

V usage is TRBV5-1 and J usage is TRBJ2-7; D uncertain. Trimming left V 0 bases short and J 0 bases short, with 7 bases between. CDR1 and CDR2 from the germline V gene are SGHRS and YFSETQ. This CDR3 is 14 amino acids long. Written as DNA, the CDR3 is TGCGCCAGCAGCTTGGGCAGAATCTCCTACGAGCAGTACTTC. Translating gives CASSLGRISYEQYF.

The chain employs TRBV5-4 and TRBJ2-3, with D unresolved. CDR1 and CDR2 (germline): SGHNT, YYREEE (reference sequence). The CDR3 has 14 residues. Trimming shortened V by 4 bases and J by 3 bases, and 12 bases separated the two germline ends. The CDR3 sequence: CASSPPGITDTQYF. Written as DNA, the CDR3 is TGTGCCAGCAGCCCCCCCGGCATTACAGATACGCAGTATTTT.

This clone has just one count. This rearrangement joins TRBV28 to TRBJ2-3, with D possibly matching TRBD1 (5 bases). The germline V gene encodes CDR1 MDHEN and CDR2 SYDVKM. The length of the CDR3 is 15 residues. The germline V and J ends were trimmed by 3 bases and 4 bases, with 14 bases remaining between them. CDR3 in amino acids: CASSLDARAADTQYF. As DNA, the CDR3 is TGTGCCAGCAGTTTGGATGCCAGGGCGGCAGATACGCAGTATTTT. Full variable domain (missing parts from reference TRBV28 and TRBJ2-3): DVKVTQSSRYLVKRTGEKVFLECVQDMDHENMFWYRQDPGLGLRLIYFSYDVKMKEKGDIPEGYSVSREKKERFSLILESASTNQTSMYLCASSLDARAADTQYFGPGTRLTVL.

The rearrangement uses TRBV7-8 and TRBJ2-7; 13 bases agree with TRBD2. The V gene's germline CDR1 is SGHVS and CDR2 FQNEAQ. Losses at the gene ends were 5 bases for V and 5 bases for J; bases not matched to a gene: 9. The CDR3 is 16 residues long. CDR3 DNA sequence: TGTGCCAGCAGCACCCTAACTAGCGGGGGGGCAGACGAGCAGTACGTC. Protein: CASSTLTSGGADEQYV.

The chain recombines TRBV5-1 with TRBJ2-7, with no clear D. The CDR3 sequence is 12 residues long. Germline V gene data show CDR1 as SGHRS and CDR2 as YFSETQ. V lost 3 bases, J lost 3 bases, and 7 bases lay in between. The CDR3 DNA sequence: TGCGCCAGCAGCTGGGAAATCTACGAGCAGTACGTC. Encoded protein: CASSWEIYEQYV.

As to this clone: A read error may account for a junction end that differs from germline. The CDR3 here is CASSFSHNEQFF. CDR3 nucleotide sequence: TGTGCCAGCAGCTTCTCCCACAATGAGCAGTTCTTC. J is TRBJ2-1 and V is TRBV7-9; D uncertain. There are 12 residues in the CDR3. Germline V gene data show CDR1 as SEHNR and CDR2 as FQNEAQ (reference sequence).

The chain couples TRBV27 to TRBJ1-2; D uncertain. This CDR3 is built from 14 residues. V lost 7 bases and J lost 4, with 16 bases in between. Germline V gene data show CDR1 as MNHEY and CDR2 as SMNVEV (reference sequence). The CDR3: CASKRPGGAYGYTF. In nucleotides, the CDR3 is TGTGCCAGCAAACGACCGGGCGGTGCCTATGGCTACACCTTC.

The J gene is TRBJ2-7, the V gene TRBV5-5; 7 positions agree with TRBD1. The CDR3 sequence is 14 residues long. V trimming: 2 bases; J trimming: 1 base; junction bases outside the gene matches: 3. Germline CDR1 and CDR2: SGHKS and YYEKEE (reference sequence). CDR3 bases: TGTGCCAGCAGCTTTAGACAGGGATCCTACGAGCAGTACGTC. Its protein is CASSFRQGSYEQYV.

The chain recombines TRBV5-1 with TRBJ1-1, with 7 bases matching TRBD1. This CDR3 contains 14 residues. The germline CDR1 and CDR2 sequences are SGHRS and YFSETQ. With 2 bases clipped from V and 4 bases from J, the junction kept 5 bases outside the gene matches. CDR3 coding DNA: TGCGCCAGCAGCTTTGGAGGGGGCATCACTGAAGCTTTCTTT. Its protein product is CASSFGGGITEAFF. The variable domain in full, completed from reference TRBV5-1 and TRBJ1-1, reads KAGVTQTPRYLIKTRGQQVTLSCSPISGHRSVSWYQQTPGQGLQFLFEYFSETQRNKGNFPGRFSGRQFSNSRSEMNVSTLELGDSALYLCASSFGGGITEAFFGQGTRLTVV.